Listed here are 5 T cell receptor beta chains from one sample, sequenced in a study of T cell responses to AZD1222 COVID-19 vaccine (dated by TCRdb to the early 2020s). The library was produced with the immunoSEQ multiplex PCR assay. TCRdb mirrors the immuneACCESS table, restricted to in-frame sequences. Some clones are absent from its copies; in checked studies, under half trace to an unresolved V gene, and the reason for the others is unknown. The sample data list approximately 190,000 clones, and roughly 88% of these were observed just once. Approximately 0.97% of the sample lies in the top ten. Explained via the paper, the time point label denotes: baseline before first vaccination. Sequenced here: peripheral blood, sampled on day 0 of AZD1222 vaccination. These receptors originate from an adult in good health.

The genes are TRBV6-2 or TRBV6-3 and TRBJ1-1; 7 positions match TRBD1. The CDR3 contains 15 residues. The germline V gene encodes CDR1 MNHEY and CDR2 SVGEGT. The V segment lost 5 bases and the J segment 7 bases; nucleotides outside the gene matches: 13. The CDR3 DNA sequence: TGTGCCAGCAGTGACCTCATGACAGGGCAGGATGAAGCTTTCTTT. Residues: CASSDLMTGQDEAFF.

CDR3 residues: CASSRPGWNTEAFF. CDR3 sequence (DNA): TGTGCCAGCAGCCGCCCCGGGTGGAACACTGAAGCTTTCTTT. V usage is TRBV5-6 and J usage is TRBJ1-1; D is undetermined. V was clipped by 4 bases and J by 1 base, with 11 bases between them. In germline, CDR1 is SGHDT, CDR2 YYEEEE. The CDR3 extends over 14 amino acids.

The chain combines TRBV12-3 or TRBV12-4 with TRBJ2-3; D may match TRBD1 or TRBD2 (5 bases each). CDR3 length: 12 amino acids. V was trimmed by 11 bases and J by 4 bases, leaving 13 bases between them. The CDR3 reads CAGGSVPDTQYF. Written as DNA, the CDR3 is TGTGCCGGGGGTAGCGTGCCAGATACGCAGTATTTT.

The count of this clone is one. The chain employs TRBV6-1 and TRBJ2-1; D is unclear. Germline assignment: CDR1 MNHNS and CDR2 SASEGT. CDR3 length: 15 amino acids. Trimming stripped 2 bases from V and 0 bases from J, with 8 bases between. The CDR3 loop reads CASSEKRSSYNEQFF. CDR3 in DNA: TGTGCCAGCAGTGAAAAGAGATCCTCCTACAATGAGCAGTTCTTC.

The chain recombines TRBV6-5 with TRBJ2-1; the match to TRBD2 covers 12 bases. The germline CDR1 and CDR2 sequences are MNHEY and SVGAGI. J was trimmed by 6 bases and V by 3 bases; bases with no gene match: 6. The CDR3 is made up of 16 amino acids. CDR3 residues: CASSYIGLAGSNEQFF. CDR3 bases: TGTGCCAGCAGTTATATTGGACTAGCGGGATCCAATGAGCAGTTCTTC.